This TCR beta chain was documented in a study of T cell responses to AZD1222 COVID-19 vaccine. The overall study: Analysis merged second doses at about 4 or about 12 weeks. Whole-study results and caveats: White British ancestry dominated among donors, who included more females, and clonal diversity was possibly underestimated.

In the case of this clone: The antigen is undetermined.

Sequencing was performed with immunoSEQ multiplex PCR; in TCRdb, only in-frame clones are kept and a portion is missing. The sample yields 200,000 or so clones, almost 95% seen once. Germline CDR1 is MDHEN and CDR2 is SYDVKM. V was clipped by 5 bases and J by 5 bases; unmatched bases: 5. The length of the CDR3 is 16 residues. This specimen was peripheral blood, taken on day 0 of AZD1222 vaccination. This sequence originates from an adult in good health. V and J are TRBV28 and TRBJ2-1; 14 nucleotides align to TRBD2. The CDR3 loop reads CASSLATSGRDNEQFF. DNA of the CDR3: TGTGCCAGCAGTCTAGCGACTAGCGGGAGGGACAATGAGCAGTTCTTC.